Below, one T cell receptor (beta chain) is given with its context. This CDR3 spans 14 amino acids. Losses at the gene ends were 7 bases for V and 4 bases for J; bases not matched to a gene: 6. Germline CDR1 is LNHNV and CDR2 is YYDKDF (reference sequence). The source of the sample is a study of cytotoxic CD8 clonotypes in ibrutinib-treated CLL. Study context: The patient breakdown showed 10 to 12 relapsed/refractory and around 16 treatment-naive cases, with about 17 IGHV unmutated. Investigators reported roughly 25 partial and 2 complete responses; after median roughly 70 months, about 15 patients remained remitted and around twelve progressed. The sample average was 255,043 productive templates and 100,000 or so productive rearrangements.

Some clones are missing from TCRdb's copy, which holds only in-frame ones; the method was immunoSEQ multiplex PCR. Altogether around 310,000 clones are present, about 80% being singletons, with the ten largest covering 6.5% to 8.5%. The chain employs TRBV15 and TRBJ2-2; 7 bases are a match to TRBD1. This TCR came from a human donor with chronic lymphocytic leukemia. The specimen comprised PBMCs, sampled before ibrutinib treatment. The CDR3 here is CATTTGESTGELFF. The CDR3 DNA follows: TGTGCCACCACAACAGGGGAAAGCACCGGGGAGCTGTTTTTT.